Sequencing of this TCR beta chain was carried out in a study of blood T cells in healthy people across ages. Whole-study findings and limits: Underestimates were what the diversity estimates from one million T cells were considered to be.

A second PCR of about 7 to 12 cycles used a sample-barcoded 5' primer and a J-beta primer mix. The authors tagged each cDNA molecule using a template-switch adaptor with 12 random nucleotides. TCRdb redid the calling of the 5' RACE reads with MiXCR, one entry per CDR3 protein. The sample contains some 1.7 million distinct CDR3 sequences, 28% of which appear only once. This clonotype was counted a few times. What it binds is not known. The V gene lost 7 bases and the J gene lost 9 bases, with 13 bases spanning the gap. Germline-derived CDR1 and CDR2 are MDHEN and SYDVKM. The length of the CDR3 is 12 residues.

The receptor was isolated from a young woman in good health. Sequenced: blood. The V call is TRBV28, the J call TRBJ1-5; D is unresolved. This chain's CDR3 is CASNPGSRPQHF. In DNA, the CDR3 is TGTGCCAGCAACCCGGGATCGAGGCCCCAGCATTTT.